The rows below give T cell receptor beta chains drawn from one sample of a study of identifying expanded T cells in peripheral blood. Produced via immunoSEQ multiplex PCR; TCRdb's table is partial and in-frame only. The table lists some 96,000 clones, roughly 88% of them singletons. Sequenced input: blood. Receptors originate from a person aged 18 to 70 in good health. The CDR3 runs from the conserved cysteine through the conserved F or W. D genes are given only for firm matches. Size values are once, few and many counts, or a class for expanded clones, and some rows have none.

v_gene: TRBV7-2; j_gene: TRBJ2-7; abundance: .; d_gene: .; CDR3nt: TGTGCCAGCAGCTTGTTTGCGGGCGACGAGCAGTACTTC; CDR3aa: CASSLFAGDEQYF
v_gene: TRBV18; j_gene: TRBJ1-1; abundance: .; d_gene: TRBD1; CDR3nt: TGTGCCAGCTCACAGGGGGCGGACACTGAAGCTTTCTTT; CDR3aa: CASSQGADTEAFF
v_gene: TRBV5-6; j_gene: TRBJ1-5; abundance: .; d_gene: TRBD1; CDR3nt: TGTGCCAGCAGCTTCGGGACAGAGTCTAATCAGCCCCAGCATTTT; CDR3aa: CASSFGTESNQPQHF
v_gene: TRBV19; j_gene: TRBJ2-2; abundance: once; d_gene: .; CDR3nt: TGTGCCAGTAGTTCGTACAGCACGACCGGGGAGCTGTTTTTT; CDR3aa: CASSSYSTTGELFF
v_gene: TRBV7-9; j_gene: TRBJ1-2; abundance: .; d_gene: .; CDR3nt: TGTGCCAGCAGCTTTTATGGGAAGACTAACTATGGCTACACCTTC; CDR3aa: CASSFYGKTNYGYTF
v_gene: TRBV2; j_gene: TRBJ1-2; abundance: .; d_gene: .; CDR3nt: TGTGCCAGCAGTGAAATCGGGGACTATGGCTACACCTTC; CDR3aa: CASSEIGDYGYTF
v_gene: TRBV30; j_gene: TRBJ1-1; abundance: .; d_gene: .; CDR3nt: TGTGCCTGGAGTGTACGGGGGGTTGTGAACACTGAAGCTTTCTTT; CDR3aa: CAWSVRGVVNTEAFF
v_gene: TRBV18; j_gene: TRBJ2-1; abundance: .; d_gene: TRBD2; CDR3nt: TGTGCCAGCTCACGCGGGAGAGGGGATCCCAATGAGCAGTTCTTC; CDR3aa: CASSRGRGDPNEQFF
v_gene: TRBV27; j_gene: TRBJ1-2; abundance: once; d_gene: TRBD1; CDR3nt: TGTGCCAGCAGTTTATTGGGACAGGGGAGCGGCTATGGCTACACCTTC; CDR3aa: CASSLLGQGSGYGYTF
v_gene: TRBV6-1; j_gene: TRBJ2-7; abundance: .; d_gene: .; CDR3nt: TGTGCCAGCAGGGGCCATAACTCCTACGAGCAGTACTTC; CDR3aa: CASRGHNSYEQYF
v_gene: TRBV25-1; j_gene: TRBJ1-1; abundance: few; d_gene: .; CDR3nt: TGTGCCAGCAGTGAAAGGGGCGGGGGGTCCACTGAAGCTTTCTTT; CDR3aa: CASSERGGGSTEAFF
v_gene: TRBV13; j_gene: TRBJ2-1; abundance: large; d_gene: .; CDR3nt: TGTGCCAGCACCCCCTCGTGGGGTAGCCGCTACAATGAGCAGTTCTTC; CDR3aa: CASTPSWGSRYNEQFF
v_gene: TRBV10-3; j_gene: TRBJ2-5; abundance: .; d_gene: TRBD2; CDR3nt: TGTGCCATCAGTGTACTAGCGGGAGTAGAGACCCAGTACTTC; CDR3aa: CAISVLAGVETQYF
v_gene: TRBV5-4; j_gene: TRBJ2-7; abundance: .; d_gene: .; CDR3nt: TGTGCCAGCAGCTTGAGGGTGGGTGGGGACCGCTACGAGCAGTACTTC; CDR3aa: CASSLRVGGDRYEQYF
v_gene: TRBV30; j_gene: TRBJ2-7; abundance: .; d_gene: TRBD2; CDR3nt: TGTGCCTGGAGTGTACACTCGCGGGGGAATCCCTACGAGCAGTACTTC; CDR3aa: CAWSVHSRGNPYEQYF
v_gene: TRBV4-2; j_gene: TRBJ2-1; abundance: .; d_gene: .; CDR3nt: TGTGCCAGCAGCCAAGCCGCGGCCGTTGGTGAGCAGTTCTTC; CDR3aa: CASSQAAAVGEQFF
v_gene: TRBV20-1; j_gene: TRBJ2-5; abundance: .; d_gene: .; CDR3nt: TGCAGCCTAGGGGGGGGCCATGACTTC; CDR3aa: CSLGGGHDF
v_gene: TRBV2; j_gene: TRBJ1-1; abundance: once; d_gene: .; CDR3nt: TGTGCCAGCAGTGGTGCGGCGAACACTGAAGCTTTCTTT; CDR3aa: CASSGAANTEAFF